The sequence of this T cell receptor (beta chain) was determined in a study of T cell changes during pregnancy in multiple sclerosis. Sequencing used immunoSEQ multiplex PCR; TCRdb keeps in-frame clones, though not all of them. The repertoire holds fewer than 65,000 clones, with approximately 90% as singletons. CDR3 length: 13 amino acids. The germline V gene has CDR1 LNHDA and CDR2 SQIVND (reference sequence). J was trimmed by 6 bases and V by 6 bases; bases with no gene match: 6. This sequence originates from a female donor with multiple sclerosis, enrolled in a pregnancy study. The genes are TRBV19 and TRBJ1-2; TRBD1 matches 8 bases. The sequencing used CD4+ T cells from peripheral blood mononuclear cells, collected after pregnancy. CDR3 coding DNA: TGTGCCAGTAGGTGGACAGGGAGGGATGGCTACACCTTC. Protein: CASRWTGRDGYTF. The whole variable domain, filled in from reference TRBV19 and TRBJ1-2, reads DGGITQSPKYLFRKEGQNVTLSCEQNLNHDAMYWYRQDPGQGLRLIYYSQIVNDFQKGDIAEGYSVSREKKESFPLTVTSAQKNPTAFYLCASRWTGRDGYTFGSGTRLTVV.